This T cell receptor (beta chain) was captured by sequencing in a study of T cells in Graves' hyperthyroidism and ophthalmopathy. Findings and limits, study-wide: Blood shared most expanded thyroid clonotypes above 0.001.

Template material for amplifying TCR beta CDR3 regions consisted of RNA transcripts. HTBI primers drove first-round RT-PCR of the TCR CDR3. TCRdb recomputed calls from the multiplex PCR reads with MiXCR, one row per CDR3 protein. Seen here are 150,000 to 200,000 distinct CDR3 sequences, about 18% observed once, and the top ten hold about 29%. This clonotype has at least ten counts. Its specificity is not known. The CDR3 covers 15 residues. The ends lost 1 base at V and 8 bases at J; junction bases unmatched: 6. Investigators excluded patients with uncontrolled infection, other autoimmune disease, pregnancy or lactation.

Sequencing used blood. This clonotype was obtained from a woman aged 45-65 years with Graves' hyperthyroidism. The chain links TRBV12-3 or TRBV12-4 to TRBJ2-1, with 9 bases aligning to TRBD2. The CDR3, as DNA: TGTGCCAGCAGTTTAGTTGGGACTAGCTTCGATGAGCAGTTCTTC. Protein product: CASSLVGTSFDEQFF.